These T cell receptor beta chains were read from a single sample in a study of blood T cell repertoires in COVID-19. Profiled with immunoSEQ multiplex PCR; TCRdb holds only in-frame clones, not every one. The sample has around 89,000 clones; about 91% are singletons. The source material was peripheral blood. All receptors come from a man aged 60 to 75 with acute or convalescent COVID-19. Each CDR3 is given with its conserved first and last residue. The order of the fields is clone size, V gene, CDR3 length, D gene, J gene, CDR3 protein, CDR3 DNA. D genes are given only for firm matches. A row's size may be missing; if present it is once, few, many or a size class.

abundance: -; v_gene: TRBV4-1; len: 14; d_gene: -; j_gene: TRBJ1-2; CDR3aa: CASSQIGVLYGYTF; CDR3nt: TGCGCCAGCAGCCAAATAGGGGTCCTCTATGGCTACACCTTC
abundance: -; v_gene: TRBV7-6; len: 15; d_gene: -; j_gene: TRBJ2-3; CDR3aa: CASSGGTGRTDTQYF; CDR3nt: TGTGCCAGCAGCGGAGGGACGGGGCGCACAGATACGCAGTATTTT
abundance: -; v_gene: TRBV6-1; len: 16; d_gene: TRBD1; j_gene: TRBJ1-2; CDR3aa: CASSVSTGGPNYGYTF; CDR3nt: TGTGCCAGCAGTGTATCGACAGGGGGGCCTAACTATGGCTACACCTTC
abundance: -; v_gene: TRBV7-9; len: 15; d_gene: -; j_gene: TRBJ2-5; CDR3aa: CASSPTGHGWGTQYF; CDR3nt: TGTGCCAGCAGCCCGACGGGACACGGTTGGGGGACCCAGTACTTC
abundance: -; v_gene: TRBV5-8; len: 13; d_gene: -; j_gene: TRBJ1-4; CDR3aa: CASSYGLNEKLFF; CDR3nt: TGTGCCAGCAGTTACGGACTCAATGAAAAACTGTTTTTT
abundance: -; v_gene: TRBV7-2; len: 13; d_gene: -; j_gene: TRBJ1-2; CDR3aa: CASSLSVNYGYTF; CDR3nt: TGTGCCAGCAGCCTCAGCGTTAACTATGGCTACACCTTC
abundance: -; v_gene: TRBV6-6; len: 14; d_gene: TRBD1; j_gene: TRBJ2-7; CDR3aa: CASHYRDRGHEQYF; CDR3nt: TGTGCCAGCCATTACCGGGACAGGGGTCACGAGCAGTACTTC
abundance: -; v_gene: TRBV29-1; len: 14; d_gene: TRBD1; j_gene: TRBJ2-1; CDR3aa: CSVEEGTGSHEQFF; CDR3nt: TGCAGCGTTGAAGAGGGGACAGGGAGTCATGAGCAGTTCTTC
abundance: -; v_gene: TRBV3-1/TRBV3-2; len: 15; d_gene: TRBD1; j_gene: TRBJ1-1; CDR3aa: CASSKDRAQTTEAFF; CDR3nt: TGTGCCAGCAGCAAGGACAGGGCACAGACCACTGAAGCTTTCTTT
abundance: -; v_gene: TRBV5-1; len: 12; d_gene: TRBD1; j_gene: TRBJ1-2; CDR3aa: CASSPGQPGGTF; CDR3nt: TGCGCCAGCAGCCCGGGACAGCCTGGGGGCACCTTC
abundance: -; v_gene: TRBV27; len: 15; d_gene: TRBD2; j_gene: TRBJ2-3; CDR3aa: CASTDQRGNTDTQYF; CDR3nt: TGTGCCAGCACCGATCAGCGGGGCAACACAGATACGCAGTATTTT
abundance: -; v_gene: TRBV5-1; len: 17; d_gene: TRBD1; j_gene: TRBJ1-2; CDR3aa: CASSLVGQGAANYGYTF; CDR3nt: TGCGCCAGCAGCTTGGTGGGACAGGGGGCGGCTAACTATGGCTACACCTTC
abundance: -; v_gene: TRBV5-1; len: 15; d_gene: -; j_gene: TRBJ2-2; CDR3aa: CASSLGQFDTGELFF; CDR3nt: TGCGCCAGCAGCTTGGGGCAGTTTGATACCGGGGAGCTGTTTTTT
abundance: -; v_gene: TRBV5-1; len: 15; d_gene: -; j_gene: TRBJ1-1; CDR3aa: CASMPGTPLNTEAFF; CDR3nt: TGCGCCAGCATGCCCGGGACACCTTTGAACACTGAAGCTTTCTTT
abundance: -; v_gene: TRBV11-1; len: 13; d_gene: -; j_gene: TRBJ1-2; CDR3aa: CASSSGTNYGYTF; CDR3nt: TGTGCCAGCAGCTCCGGGACAAACTATGGCTACACCTTC
abundance: -; v_gene: TRBV30; len: 13; d_gene: -; j_gene: TRBJ1-4; CDR3aa: CAWSGGTKEKLFF; CDR3nt: TGTGCCTGGAGTGGCGGGACGAAGGAAAAACTGTTTTTT
abundance: once; v_gene: TRBV14; len: 15; d_gene: -; j_gene: TRBJ1-2; CDR3aa: CASSQLPEVDYGYTF; CDR3nt: TGTGCCAGCAGCCAATTACCAGAAGTGGACTATGGCTACACCTTC
abundance: -; v_gene: TRBV30; len: 15; d_gene: -; j_gene: TRBJ2-2; CDR3aa: CAWNILAGQSGELFF; CDR3nt: TGTGCCTGGAATATCTTGGCAGGGCAGAGCGGGGAGCTGTTTTTT
abundance: -; v_gene: TRBV6-5; len: 13; d_gene: TRBD2; j_gene: TRBJ2-7; CDR3aa: CASRGGRAYEQYF; CDR3nt: TGTGCCAGCAGGGGGGGGAGGGCGTACGAGCAGTACTTC
abundance: -; v_gene: TRBV18; len: 15; d_gene: TRBD1; j_gene: TRBJ1-5; CDR3aa: CASSAGTGGGQPQHF; CDR3nt: TGTGCCAGCTCAGCAGGGACAGGGGGAGGTCAGCCCCAGCATTTT
abundance: -; v_gene: TRBV5-4; len: 15; d_gene: TRBD2; j_gene: TRBJ2-2; CDR3aa: CASSLGTSGRGELFF; CDR3nt: TGTGCCAGCAGCTTAGGGACTAGCGGGAGAGGGGAGCTGTTTTTT
abundance: -; v_gene: TRBV28; len: 18; d_gene: -; j_gene: TRBJ2-7; CDR3aa: CASSSFSQGMEGTYEQYF; CDR3nt: TGTGCCAGCAGTTCCTTCAGTCAGGGTATGGAAGGGACCTACGAGCAGTACTTC
abundance: once; v_gene: TRBV9; len: 14; d_gene: TRBD1; j_gene: TRBJ1-1; CDR3aa: CASSEGQVGTEAFF; CDR3nt: TGTGCCAGCAGCGAGGGACAGGTGGGCACTGAAGCTTTCTTT
abundance: -; v_gene: TRBV6-5; len: 13; d_gene: TRBD1; j_gene: TRBJ1-2; CDR3aa: CASREQGALGYTF; CDR3nt: TGTGCCAGCAGGGAGCAGGGGGCGCTTGGCTACACCTTC
abundance: once; v_gene: TRBV4-1; len: 15; d_gene: TRBD1; j_gene: TRBJ1-6; CDR3aa: CASSQLQGAGTPLHF; CDR3nt: TGCGCCAGCAGCCAACTACAGGGGGCAGGGACACCCCTCCACTTT
abundance: -; v_gene: TRBV12-1; len: 14; d_gene: -; j_gene: TRBJ1-2; CDR3aa: CASSEGQGRDGYTF; CDR3nt: TGTGCCAGCAGCGAAGGACAGGGGAGGGATGGCTACACCTTC
abundance: once; v_gene: TRBV2; len: 13; d_gene: -; j_gene: TRBJ2-5; CDR3aa: CASTGGRQETQYF; CDR3nt: TGTGCCAGCACCGGGGGTCGCCAAGAGACCCAGTACTTC
abundance: -; v_gene: TRBV12-3/TRBV12-4; len: 13; d_gene: -; j_gene: TRBJ2-7; CDR3aa: CASSSTTSYEQYF; CDR3nt: TGTGCCAGCAGTTCAACAACCTCCTACGAGCAGTACTTC
abundance: -; v_gene: TRBV2; len: 13; d_gene: -; j_gene: TRBJ1-1; CDR3aa: CATSDVEDTEAFF; CDR3nt: TGTGCCACCTCGGACGTGGAGGACACTGAAGCTTTCTTT
abundance: -; v_gene: TRBV3-1/TRBV3-2; len: 15; d_gene: TRBD2; j_gene: TRBJ2-3; CDR3aa: CASSQGAGAGDTQYF; CDR3nt: TGTGCCAGCAGCCAGGGCGCGGGAGCGGGAGATACGCAGTATTTT
abundance: -; v_gene: TRBV11-2; len: 15; d_gene: -; j_gene: TRBJ2-2; CDR3aa: CASSLTGGPTGELFF; CDR3nt: TGTGCCAGCAGCTTGACCGGGGGGCCTACCGGGGAGCTGTTTTTT
abundance: once; v_gene: TRBV7-3; len: 13; d_gene: -; j_gene: TRBJ2-1; CDR3aa: CASSLGHYNEQFF; CDR3nt: TGTGCCAGCAGTTTGGGACACTACAATGAGCAGTTCTTC
abundance: -; v_gene: TRBV4-1; len: 12; d_gene: -; j_gene: TRBJ1-1; CDR3aa: CASSQTGTEAFF; CDR3nt: TGCGCCAGCAGCCAAACCGGGACAGAAGCTTTCTTT
abundance: -; v_gene: TRBV10-1; len: 13; d_gene: TRBD1; j_gene: TRBJ2-7; CDR3aa: CASSLRGQGEQYF; CDR3nt: TGCGCCAGCAGCTTAAGAGGACAGGGCGAGCAGTACTTC
abundance: -; v_gene: TRBV21-1; len: 15; d_gene: -; j_gene: TRBJ2-7; CDR3aa: CASSSRTGGFYEQYF; CDR3nt: TGTGCCAGCAGCTCCCGGACAGGGGGCTTCTACGAGCAGTACTTC
abundance: -; v_gene: TRBV5-1; len: 19; d_gene: TRBD1; j_gene: TRBJ2-6; CDR3aa: CASRPVWGQGSSGANVLTF; CDR3nt: TGCGCCAGCAGGCCAGTTTGGGGACAGGGTAGCTCTGGGGCCAACGTCCTGACTTTC
abundance: -; v_gene: TRBV5-1; len: 15; d_gene: -; j_gene: TRBJ2-3; CDR3aa: CASSLFSGSTDTQYF; CDR3nt: TGCGCCAGCAGCTTGTTTTCAGGGAGCACAGATACGCAGTATTTT
abundance: -; v_gene: TRBV5-6; len: 15; d_gene: TRBD1; j_gene: TRBJ2-2; CDR3aa: CASSLLNQGAGELFF; CDR3nt: TGTGCCAGCAGCTTGTTGAATCAGGGGGCCGGGGAGCTGTTTTTT
abundance: -; v_gene: TRBV30; len: 12; d_gene: -; j_gene: TRBJ2-7; CDR3aa: CAWRLVTYEQYF; CDR3nt: TGTGCCTGGAGACTAGTGACCTACGAGCAGTACTTC
abundance: once; v_gene: TRBV18; len: 12; d_gene: -; j_gene: TRBJ2-3; CDR3aa: CASSLGADTQYF; CDR3nt: TGTGCCAGCTCCTTGGGCGCAGATACGCAGTATTTT
abundance: -; v_gene: TRBV9; len: 14; d_gene: TRBD1; j_gene: TRBJ2-3; CDR3aa: CASSQGQGADAQYF; CDR3nt: TGTGCCAGCAGCCAGGGACAGGGGGCTGATGCGCAGTATTTT
abundance: -; v_gene: TRBV30; len: 11; d_gene: -; j_gene: TRBJ1-2; CDR3aa: CAWDRLNGYTF; CDR3nt: TGTGCCTGGGACAGGTTAAATGGCTACACCTTC
abundance: -; v_gene: TRBV5-5; len: 15; d_gene: -; j_gene: TRBJ1-1; CDR3aa: CASSLVQGFGTEAFF; CDR3nt: TGTGCCAGCAGCTTGGTTCAGGGGTTCGGCACTGAAGCTTTCTTT
abundance: -; v_gene: TRBV19; len: 16; d_gene: -; j_gene: TRBJ2-2; CDR3aa: CASRDLLGGGAGELFF; CDR3nt: TGTGCCAGTCGGGACTTGCTAGGGGGGGGAGCCGGGGAGCTGTTTTTT
abundance: -; v_gene: TRBV18; len: 14; d_gene: TRBD1; j_gene: TRBJ1-2; CDR3aa: CASSPGQGRYGYTF; CDR3nt: TGTGCCAGCTCACCGGGACAGGGCCGTTATGGCTACACCTTC
abundance: -; v_gene: TRBV27; len: 13; d_gene: -; j_gene: TRBJ1-2; CDR3aa: CASSPQMTDGYTF; CDR3nt: TGTGCCAGCAGTCCCCAAATGACAGATGGCTACACCTTC
abundance: -; v_gene: TRBV9; len: 15; d_gene: TRBD2; j_gene: TRBJ2-2; CDR3aa: CASSVGGTNTGELFF; CDR3nt: TGTGCCAGCAGCGTGGGGGGGACGAACACCGGGGAGCTGTTTTTT
abundance: -; v_gene: TRBV28; len: 17; d_gene: TRBD1; j_gene: TRBJ2-4; CDR3aa: CASIRQGPLFGGNIQYF; CDR3nt: TGTGCCAGCATTCGACAGGGACCCCTTTTTGGTGGAAACATTCAGTACTTC
abundance: once; v_gene: TRBV4-2; len: 16; d_gene: TRBD2; j_gene: TRBJ2-2; CDR3aa: CASSPLGLANTGELFF; CDR3nt: TGTGCCAGCAGCCCGTTGGGACTAGCAAACACCGGGGAGCTGTTTTTT
abundance: -; v_gene: TRBV6-5; len: 14; d_gene: TRBD2; j_gene: TRBJ2-5; CDR3aa: CASIWTSGEETQYF; CDR3nt: TGTGCCAGCATCTGGACTAGCGGGGAAGAGACCCAGTACTTC
abundance: -; v_gene: TRBV30; len: 15; d_gene: TRBD1; j_gene: TRBJ2-1; CDR3aa: CAWGQGAYSYNEQFF; CDR3nt: TGTGCCTGGGGACAGGGGGCATACTCCTACAATGAGCAGTTCTTC
abundance: -; v_gene: TRBV6-2/TRBV6-3; len: 13; d_gene: TRBD1; j_gene: TRBJ1-2; CDR3aa: CASSTDRVDGYTF; CDR3nt: TGTGCCAGCAGTACCGACAGGGTCGATGGCTACACCTTC
abundance: -; v_gene: TRBV27; len: 15; d_gene: TRBD2; j_gene: TRBJ2-3; CDR3aa: CARWVERGAKDTQYF; CDR3nt: TGTGCCAGATGGGTGGAGCGGGGGGCAAAAGATACGCAGTATTTT
abundance: -; v_gene: TRBV9; len: 16; d_gene: TRBD1; j_gene: TRBJ2-5; CDR3aa: CASSVVPTGGVETQYF; CDR3nt: TGTGCCAGCAGCGTAGTCCCGACAGGGGGCGTTGAGACCCAGTACTTC